The next 22 T cell receptor beta chains were all read from a single sample in a study of blood T cell repertoires in COVID-19. Repertoires were generated with immunoSEQ multiplex PCR, while TCRdb's copy carries only in-frame clones and drops some. The sample has approximately 97,000 clones; roughly four fifths are singletons. Sequencing was carried out using peripheral blood. The origin of the receptors is a man aged 40-49 years with active or convalescent COVID-19.

The chain links TRBV7-5 to TRBJ1-5; no DNA check was done on the table's D call, TRBD1. TRBV7-5 is labeled a pseudogene. This CDR3 has 13 residues. Here the CDR3 DNA reads TGTGTCAGAAGCTTAGACAGGGGTCAGCCCCAGCATTTT. Its protein is CVRSLDRGQPQHF.

The rearrangement uses TRBV19 and TRBJ1-5, with D maybe TRBD1 (5 bases). V shed 7 bases and J shed 2 bases, with 18 bases lying between them. CDR3 length: 16 residues. CDR1 is LNHDA, CDR2 SQIVND, per germline (reference sequence). The CDR3 spells CASTPPGGAGNQPQHF. The CDR3 bases are TGTGCCAGTACCCCCCCGGGGGGAGCGGGCAATCAGCCCCAGCATTTT.

This sequence joins TRBV4-1 and TRBJ2-1; TRBD2 is a possible D gene (5 bases). Germline V gives CDR1 MGHRA, CDR2 YSYEKL. This CDR3 comprises 17 residues. V was trimmed by 2 bases and J by 6 bases, leaving 20 bases between them. The CDR3 nucleotides are TGCGCCAGCAGCCAACTAGTGGCTGGACTGGGTCGCAATGAGCAGTTCTTC. It encodes CASSQLVAGLGRNEQFF.

V is TRBV4-1 and J is TRBJ2-4; a possible D gene is TRBD1 (6 bases). This CDR3 has 16 residues. Germline CDR1 MGHRA, CDR2 YSYEKL. With 3 bases removed from V and 1 base from J, the gap between germline ends came to 13 bases. In DNA, the CDR3 is TGCGCCAGCAGCCACTCAACTGACAGGGCCAAAAACATTCAGTACTTC. Residues: CASSHSTDRAKNIQYF.

This chain connects TRBV7-9 to TRBJ1-5; no definite D call. Germline V gene data show CDR1 as SEHNR and CDR2 as FQNEAQ (reference sequence). Trimming pared 1 base from V and 3 bases from J, leaving 13 bases between. The CDR3 sequence is 16 residues long. This CDR3 reads CASSLGSGGDNQPQHF. DNA for the CDR3: TGTGCCAGCAGCTTAGGCAGCGGAGGTGACAATCAGCCCCAGCATTTT.

V usage is TRBV5-4 and J usage is TRBJ2-7, with 9 bases matching TRBD1. Germline V lookup: CDR1 SGHNT, CDR2 YYREEE (reference sequence). The CDR3 has 14 residues. After removal of 4 bases from V and 1 base from J, the junction contained 3 bases not matched to a gene. Here the CDR3 DNA reads TGTGCCAGCAGCCAGGACAGGGGTTCCTACGAGCAGTACTTC. It is translated as CASSQDRGSYEQYF.

CDR3 sequence: CASSQGPLPYEQYF. The CDR3 DNA reads TGTGCCAGCAGTCAGGGGCCCTTACCCTACGAGCAGTACTTC. The chain recombines TRBV3-1 (or the pseudogene TRBV3-2) with TRBJ2-7; possibly TRBD1 for D (6 bases). Trimming removed 6 bases from V and 2 bases from J, with 14 bases in between. In germline, CDR1 is LGHDT, CDR2 YNNKEL (reference sequence). The CDR3 has 14 amino acids.

V is TRBV4-1 and J is TRBJ1-1; no clear D gene. Deletions cut 8 bases from V and 5 bases from J, with 12 bases between. This CDR3 is built from 12 residues. In germline, CDR1 is MGHRA, CDR2 YSYEKL. CDR3 amino acids: CASSLTMTEAFF. CDR3 DNA: TGCGCCAGCTCCCTGACTATGACTGAAGCTTTCTTT.

The rearrangement uses TRBV20-1 and TRBJ1-1, with D uncertain. The CDR3 runs to 12 residues. From germline, CDR1 is DFQATT and CDR2 SNEGSKA (reference sequence). V lost 3 bases to trimming and J lost 1 base, with 6 bases between them. CDR3 nucleotide sequence: TGCAGTGCTAGTTGGCAGAACACTGAAGCTTTCTTT. This gives the protein CSASWQNTEAFF.

The chain uses TRBV9 and TRBJ2-5, with 12 positions matching TRBD2. CDR3 length: 14 amino acids. Looked up from germline, CDR1 is SGDLS and CDR2 is YYNGEE. V shed 3 bases, J shed 5 bases, and the junction held 2 bases outside the gene matches. CDR3 coding DNA: TGTGCCAGCAGCGCTAGCGGGGGGGGCGAGACCCAGTACTTC. Translation: CASSASGGGETQYF.

This clone was counted between two and nine times. The chain recombines TRBV14 with TRBJ1-2; the match to TRBD1 covers 9 bases. The CDR3 has 15 residues. With 6 bases clipped from V and 4 bases from J, the junction kept 9 bases outside the gene matches. Germline CDR1 is SGHDN and CDR2 is FVKESK. CDR3 sequence (DNA): TGTGCCAGCAGTCTACAGGGGGCGGGTAGCTATGGCTACACCTTC. It translates to CASSLQGAGSYGYTF.

This rearrangement joins TRBV7-3 to TRBJ1-1; the match to TRBD1 covers 9 bases. There are 14 residues in the CDR3. The J segment lost 0 bases and the V segment lost 5 bases, leaving 1 base of the junction unmatched. Germline V gene data show CDR1 as SGHTA and CDR2 as FQGTGA. DNA of the CDR3: TGTGCCAGCAGCGGGGACAGGGTGAACACTGAAGCTTTCTTT. Translating it yields CASSGDRVNTEAFF.

The V and J genes are TRBV19 and TRBJ2-1, with 13 bases fitting TRBD2. V dropped 3 bases and J dropped 4; count of bases not matched to a gene: 3. The CDR3 is made up of 16 amino acids. The germline V gene has CDR1 LNHDA and CDR2 SQIVND (reference sequence). CDR3: CASSMTSGGLYNEQFF. Here the CDR3 DNA reads TGTGCCAGTAGTATGACTAGCGGGGGGTTATACAATGAGCAGTTCTTC.

The rearrangement uses TRBV6-5 and TRBJ1-1, with D possibly matching TRBD1 (6 bases). The CDR3 is 15 amino acids. With 5 bases removed from V and 5 bases from J, the gap between germline ends came to 18 bases. Germline V gene lookup returns CDR1 MNHEY and CDR2 SVGAGI. In DNA, the CDR3 is TGTGCCAGCAGTACCCGAGGCAGGGGTGGTACTGAAGCTTTCTTT. It encodes CASSTRGRGGTEAFF.

The V and J genes are TRBV7-9 and TRBJ1-4; D is perhaps TRBD1 (6 bases). CDR1 SEHNR and CDR2 FQNEAQ come from the germline V gene (reference sequence). CDR3 length: 16 residues. V lost 5 bases and J lost 8, with 21 bases in between. Here the CDR3 DNA reads TGTGCCAGCAGCCCGAAGCGCCAGGGGATTGGCGAAAAACTGTTTTTT. Its protein is CASSPKRQGIGEKLFF. The whole variable domain, remainder taken from reference TRBV7-9 and TRBJ1-4, is DTGVSQNPRHKITKRGQNVTFRCDPISEHNRLYWYRQTLGQGPEFLTYFQNEAQLEKSRLLSDRFSAERPKGSFSTLEIQRTEQGDSAMYLCASSPKRQGIGEKLFFGSGTQLSVL.

This clone came up a few times. The chain employs TRBV11-2 and TRBJ2-3, with TRBD2 matching over 8 bases. The trim removed 3 bases at V and 5 bases at J, leaving 7 bases unmatched. The CDR3 spans 15 residues. Germline loops: CDR1 SGHAT, CDR2 FQNNGV. The CDR3 DNA follows: TGTGCCAGCAGCTTTTACGGGGGGGCTAAAGATACGCAGTATTTT. It is translated as CASSFYGGAKDTQYF. Using reference TRBV11-2 and TRBJ2-3 for the parts outside the CDR3, the full variable domain is EAGVAQSPRYKIIEKRQSVAFWCNPISGHATLYWYQQILGQGPKLLIQFQNNGVVDDSQLPKDRFSAERLKGVDSTLKIQPAKLEDSAVYLCASSFYGGAKDTQYFGPGTRLTVL.

The gene calls are TRBV7-2 and TRBJ2-3, with 10 bases lining up with TRBD2. Germline V CDR1 and CDR2: SGHTA, FQGNSA. J was trimmed by 2 bases and V by 5 bases; bases with no gene match: 7. The CDR3 is 16 residues long. CDR3 in DNA: TGTGCCAGCAGCGCACGACTAGCGGGCCACACAGATACGCAGTATTTT. It is translated as CASSARLAGHTDTQYF.

The CDR3 loop is CASSKALLGQNTEAFF. The CDR3 DNA is TGTGCCAGCAGCAAAGCGCTTCTGGGACAAAACACTGAAGCTTTCTTT. The chain recombines TRBV21-1 with TRBJ1-1; the table gives TRBD1 as D, unverified against the DNA. TRBV21-1 constitutes a pseudogene. This CDR3 comprises 16 residues.

The chain links TRBV21-1 to TRBJ1-5; the table's D call, TRBD1, has no DNA check behind it. TRBV21-1 constitutes a pseudogene. The CDR3 is 16 amino acids. CDR3 sequence: CASPPKGAASNQPQHF. Here the CDR3 DNA reads TGTGCCAGCCCGCCGAAGGGGGCAGCCAGCAATCAGCCCCAGCATTTT.

This rearrangement joins TRBV7-9 to TRBJ2-5, with 8 bases identical to TRBD2. V lost 2 bases and J lost 5; bases outside the gene matches: 10. The CDR3 has 16 residues. Germline V gene lookup returns CDR1 SEHNR and CDR2 FQNEAQ (reference sequence). The CDR3, as DNA: TGTGCCAGCAGCTTAAGGGCCCGTGTAGCGGGGGAGACCCAGTACTTC. Translating gives CASSLRARVAGETQYF.

J is TRBJ2-1 and V is TRBV9; D unclear. The V gene lost 3 bases and the J gene lost 7 bases, with 14 bases spanning the gap. This CDR3 comprises 14 residues. The germline V gene encodes CDR1 SGDLS and CDR2 YYNGEE. In DNA, the CDR3 is TGTGCCAGCAGCGCCCCCTCCCACATTAATGAGCAGTTCTTC. Its protein is CASSAPSHINEQFF.

This clone was observed a few times. The chain uses TRBV24-1 and TRBJ1-1; TRBD1 matches 9 bases. The germline V gene encodes CDR1 KGHDR and CDR2 SFDVKD. This CDR3 comprises 15 residues. V lost 1 base and J lost 5; bases outside the gene matches: 4. The CDR3 sequence: CATSDFHRGPTEAFF. The CDR3 DNA sequence: TGTGCCACCAGTGATTTTCACAGGGGGCCAACTGAAGCTTTCTTT.